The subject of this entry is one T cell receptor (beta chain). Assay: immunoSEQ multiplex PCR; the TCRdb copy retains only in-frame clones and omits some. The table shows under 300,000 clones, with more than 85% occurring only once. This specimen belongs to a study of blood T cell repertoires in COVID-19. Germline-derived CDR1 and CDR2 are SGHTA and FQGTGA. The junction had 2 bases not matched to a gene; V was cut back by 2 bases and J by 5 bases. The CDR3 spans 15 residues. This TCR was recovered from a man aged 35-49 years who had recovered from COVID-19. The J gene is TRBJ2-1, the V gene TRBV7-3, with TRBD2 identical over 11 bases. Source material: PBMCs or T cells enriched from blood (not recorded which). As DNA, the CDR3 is TGTGCCAGCAGCTTAGGGACTAGCGGAGACAATGAGCAGTTCTTC. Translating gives CASSLGTSGDNEQFF.